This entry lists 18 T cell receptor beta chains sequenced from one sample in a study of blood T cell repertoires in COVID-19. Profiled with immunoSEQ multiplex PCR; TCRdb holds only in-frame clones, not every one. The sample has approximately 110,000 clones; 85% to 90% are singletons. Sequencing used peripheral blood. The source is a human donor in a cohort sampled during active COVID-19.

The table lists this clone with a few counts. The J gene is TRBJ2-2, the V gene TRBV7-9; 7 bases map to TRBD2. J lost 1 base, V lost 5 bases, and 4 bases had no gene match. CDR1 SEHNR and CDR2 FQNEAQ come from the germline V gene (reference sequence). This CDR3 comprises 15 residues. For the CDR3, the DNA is TGTGCCAGCAGCCGGCCTAGCGGGAACACCGGGGAGCTGTTTTTT. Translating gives CASSRPSGNTGELFF.

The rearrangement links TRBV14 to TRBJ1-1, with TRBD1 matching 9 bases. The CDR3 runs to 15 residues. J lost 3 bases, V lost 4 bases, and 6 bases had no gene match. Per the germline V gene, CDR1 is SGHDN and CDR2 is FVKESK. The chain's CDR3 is CASSLGTGWDTEAFF. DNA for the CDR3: TGTGCCAGCAGCCTCGGGACAGGGTGGGACACTGAAGCTTTCTTT.

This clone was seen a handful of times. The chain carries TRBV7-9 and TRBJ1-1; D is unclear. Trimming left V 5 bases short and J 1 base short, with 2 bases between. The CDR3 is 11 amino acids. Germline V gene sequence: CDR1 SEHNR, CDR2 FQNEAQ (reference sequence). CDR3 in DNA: TGTGCCAGCAGCCGGAACACTGAAGCTTTCTTT. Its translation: CASSRNTEAFF. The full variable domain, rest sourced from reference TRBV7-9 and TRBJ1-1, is DTGVSQNPRHKITKRGQNVTFRCDPISEHNRLYWYRQTLGQGPEFLTYFQNEAQLEKSRLLSDRFSAERPKGSFSTLEIQRTEQGDSAMYLCASSRNTEAFFGQGTRLTVV.

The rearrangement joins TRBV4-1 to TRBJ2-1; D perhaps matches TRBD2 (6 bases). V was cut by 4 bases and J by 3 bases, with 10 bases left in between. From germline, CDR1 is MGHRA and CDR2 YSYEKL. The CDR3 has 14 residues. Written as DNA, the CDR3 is TGCGCCAGCAGCCGGGAGGCCGACTACAATGAGCAGTTCTTC. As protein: CASSREADYNEQFF.

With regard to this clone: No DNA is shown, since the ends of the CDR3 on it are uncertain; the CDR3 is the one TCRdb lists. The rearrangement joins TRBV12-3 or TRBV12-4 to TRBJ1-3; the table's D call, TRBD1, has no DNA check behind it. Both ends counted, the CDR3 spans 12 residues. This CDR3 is CASSWGTGTENF.

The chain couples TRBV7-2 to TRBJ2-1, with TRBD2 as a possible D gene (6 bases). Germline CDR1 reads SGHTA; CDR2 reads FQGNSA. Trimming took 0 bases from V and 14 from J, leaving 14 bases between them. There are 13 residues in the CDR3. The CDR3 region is CASSLAAPGEEFF. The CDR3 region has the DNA TGTGCCAGCAGCTTAGCGGCTCCGGGGGAGGAGTTCTTC.

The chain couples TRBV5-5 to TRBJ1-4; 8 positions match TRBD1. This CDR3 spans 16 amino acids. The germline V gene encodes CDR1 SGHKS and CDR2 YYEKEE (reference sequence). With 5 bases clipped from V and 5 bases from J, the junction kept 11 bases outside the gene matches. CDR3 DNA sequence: TGTGCCAGCAGATTCGCAGGGGGCGCGGGGAATGAAAAACTGTTTTTT. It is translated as CASRFAGGAGNEKLFF.

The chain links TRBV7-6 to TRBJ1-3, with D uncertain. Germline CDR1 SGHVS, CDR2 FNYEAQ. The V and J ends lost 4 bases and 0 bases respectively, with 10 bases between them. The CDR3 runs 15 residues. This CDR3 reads CASSSRTGSGNTIYF. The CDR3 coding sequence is TGTGCCAGCAGCTCCCGGACTGGCTCTGGAAACACCATATATTTT.

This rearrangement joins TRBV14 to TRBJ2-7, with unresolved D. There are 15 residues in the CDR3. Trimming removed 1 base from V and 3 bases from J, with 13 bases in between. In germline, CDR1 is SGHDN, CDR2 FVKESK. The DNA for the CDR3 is TGTGCCAGCAGCCAAGGTCGATCCAGGCTCTACGAGCAGTACTTC. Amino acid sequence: CASSQGRSRLYEQYF. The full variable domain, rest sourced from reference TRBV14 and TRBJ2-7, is EAGVTQFPSHSVIEKGQTVTLRCDPISGHDNLYWYRRVMGKEIKFLLHFVKESKQDESGMPNNRFLAERTGGTYSTLKVQPAELEDSGVYFCASSQGRSRLYEQYFGPGTRLTVT.

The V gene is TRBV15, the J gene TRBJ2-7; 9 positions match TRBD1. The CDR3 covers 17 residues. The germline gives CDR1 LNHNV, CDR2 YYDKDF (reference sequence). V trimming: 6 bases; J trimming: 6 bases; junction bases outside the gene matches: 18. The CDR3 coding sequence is TGTGCCACCAGTCCGGAGGCGCAACCGGGACAGGGTATCGAGCAGTACTTC. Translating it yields CATSPEAQPGQGIEQYF.

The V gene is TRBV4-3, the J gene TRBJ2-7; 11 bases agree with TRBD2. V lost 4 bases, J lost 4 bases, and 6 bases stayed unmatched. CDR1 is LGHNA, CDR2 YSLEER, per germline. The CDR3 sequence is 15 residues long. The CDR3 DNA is TGCGCCAGCAGCCGCTCACTAGCGGGAGAGTACGAGCAGTACTTC. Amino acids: CASSRSLAGEYEQYF.

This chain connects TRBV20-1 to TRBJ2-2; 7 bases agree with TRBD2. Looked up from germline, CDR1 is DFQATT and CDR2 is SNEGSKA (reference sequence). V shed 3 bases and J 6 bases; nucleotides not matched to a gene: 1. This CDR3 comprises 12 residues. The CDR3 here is CSASAGAGELFF. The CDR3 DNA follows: TGCAGTGCTAGTGCGGGAGCCGGGGAGCTGTTTTTT.

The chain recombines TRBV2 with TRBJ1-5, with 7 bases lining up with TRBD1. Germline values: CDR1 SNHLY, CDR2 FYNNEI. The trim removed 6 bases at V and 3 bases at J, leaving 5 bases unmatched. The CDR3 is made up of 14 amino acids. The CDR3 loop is CASSDRVNNQPQHF. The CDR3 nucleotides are TGTGCCAGCAGCGACAGGGTAAACAATCAGCCCCAGCATTTT.

CDR3 sequence: CAISPQPGQGTKIHPDSPLHF. CDR3 DNA sequence: TGTGCCATCAGTCCCCAACCGGGACAGGGAACAAAGATCCATCCGGATTCACCCCTCCACTTT. This chain uses TRBV10-3 with TRBJ1-6, with 9 bases identical to TRBD1. V shed 5 bases, J shed 8 bases, and the junction held 25 bases outside the gene matches. CDR3 size: 21 residues. Per germline, CDR1 ENHRY and CDR2 SYGVKD.

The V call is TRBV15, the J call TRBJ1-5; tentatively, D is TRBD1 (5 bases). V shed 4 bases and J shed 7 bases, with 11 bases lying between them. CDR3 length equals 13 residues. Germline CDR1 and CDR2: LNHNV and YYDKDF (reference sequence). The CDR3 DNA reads TGTGCCACCAGCAACCAGGGAGGACAGCCCCAGCATTTT. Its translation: CATSNQGGQPQHF.

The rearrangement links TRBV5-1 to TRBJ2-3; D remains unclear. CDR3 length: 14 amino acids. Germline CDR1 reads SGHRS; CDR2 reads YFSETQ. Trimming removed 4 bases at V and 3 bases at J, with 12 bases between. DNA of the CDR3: TGCGCCAGCAGCCCCGGCCGGAGAACAGATACGCAGTATTTT. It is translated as CASSPGRRTDTQYF.

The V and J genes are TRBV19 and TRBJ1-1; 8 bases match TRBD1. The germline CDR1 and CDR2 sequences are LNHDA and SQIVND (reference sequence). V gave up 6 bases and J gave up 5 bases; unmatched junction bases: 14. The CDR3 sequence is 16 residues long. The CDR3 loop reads CASRDRDKGRLTEAFF. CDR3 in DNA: TGTGCCAGTAGGGACAGGGATAAAGGCCGTTTAACTGAAGCTTTCTTT.

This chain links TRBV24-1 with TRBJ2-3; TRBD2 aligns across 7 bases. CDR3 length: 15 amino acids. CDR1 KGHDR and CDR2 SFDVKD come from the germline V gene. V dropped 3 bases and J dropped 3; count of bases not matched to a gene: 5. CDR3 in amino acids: CATSDRRGGTDTQYF. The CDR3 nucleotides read TGTGCCACCAGTGATCGCCGCGGGGGAACAGATACGCAGTATTTT.